The source of this T cell receptor beta chain is a study of immune heterogeneity within non-small cell lung tumors. General study results and limits: Significant yet moderate, the positive correlation between local T-cell clonality and local tumor mutational burden reached an R of approximately 0.3. Identical dominant CDR3 beta clonotypes were found repeatedly across the tumor sites of a single patient, and these appeared alongside high-frequency clones that were unique to particular tumor locations. Between one patient and another, high-frequency T-cell receptor beta clonotypes were largely distinct.

As template, the study used bulk tumor genomic DNA at 600 ng per sample. Surgeons took several biopsies per primary tumor, spaced far apart, during surgery. The patients were newly diagnosed with non-small cell lung cancer, had not been treated, and had curative surgery. Every donor was a newly diagnosed non-small cell lung cancer patient having surgery with curative intent. Germline V gene lookup returns CDR1 MDHEN and CDR2 SYDVKM. The germline V and J ends were trimmed by 7 bases and 3 bases, with 16 bases remaining between them. The CDR3 totals 15 residues. This clonotype was counted between two and nine times. As yet, its antigen is unknown. Amplifying TCR beta CDR3 involved multiplex PCR carried out with 32 V and 13 J primers. Each CDR3 protein is one row after TCRdb ran MiXCR on the multiplex PCR reads. The sample lists under 14,000 distinct CDR3 sequences, approximately 20% occurring once.

The receptor was derived from a man aged 55 to 70 with non-small cell lung cancer. Sequenced: lung tumor tissue. The chain recombines TRBV28 with TRBJ2-1, with D perhaps TRBD1 (6 bases). The CDR3 loop reads CASTTPGQFYNEQFF. In DNA, the CDR3 is TGTGCCAGCACCACGCCCGGACAGTTCTACAATGAGCAGTTCTTC.